The rows below give T cell receptor beta chains drawn from one sample of a study of T cell responses to AZD1222 COVID-19 vaccine. Profiled with immunoSEQ multiplex PCR; TCRdb holds only in-frame clones, not every one. The sample lists approximately 160,000 clones; around 88% were seen once. The sequencing used peripheral blood, collected on day 0 of AZD1222 vaccination. These receptors all come from an adult in good health. The CDR3 runs from the conserved cysteine through the conserved F or W. Each record gives: J gene, D gene, CDR3 length, V gene, clone size, CDR3 protein, CDR3 DNA. The D gene is left open where the match is weak. Size tells how often a clone was seen (once, few, many) or the class of an expanded clone, and some rows leave it out.

>TRBJ2-7|TRBD2|15|TRBV18|.
CASSPPLAGVGEQYF
TGTGCCAGCTCACCCCCTCTAGCGGGTGTGGGGGAGCAGTACTTC
>TRBJ1-2|.|12|TRBV29-1|.
CSVVQPNYGYTF
TGCAGCGTTGTTCAGCCAAACTATGGCTACACCTTC
>TRBJ2-2|TRBD2|18|TRBV6-6|few
CASSLTTSGSILAGELFF
TGTGCCAGCAGTCTAACTACTAGCGGGAGTATCTTGGCCGGGGAGCTGTTTTTT
>TRBJ1-1|TRBD1|14|TRBV5-8|.
CASSLGTGNTEAFF
TGTGCCAGCAGCTTGGGGACAGGTAACACTGAAGCTTTCTTT
>TRBJ2-1|.|17|TRBV7-8|.
CASSQLIRAGGNNEQFF
TGTGCCAGCAGCCAACTAATTCGGGCAGGGGGGAACAATGAGCAGTTCTTC
>TRBJ1-4|.|15|TRBV28|.
CASSPLWGVGEKLFF
TGTGCCAGCAGTCCCCTGTGGGGGGTGGGTGAAAAACTGTTTTTT
>TRBJ2-5|.|15|TRBV19|once
CASSISPSRRETQYF
TGTGCCAGTAGTATTTCTCCGTCCCGACGAGAGACCCAGTACTTC
>TRBJ2-2|.|15|TRBV3-1/TRBV3-2|many
CASSLAQGLGGELFF
TGTGCCAGCAGCCTGGCCCAGGGTTTAGGCGGGGAGCTGTTTTTT
>TRBJ2-1|TRBD2|15|TRBV11-3|few
CASSLGSGVYNEQFF
TGTGCCAGCAGCTTAGGTAGCGGGGTTTACAATGAGCAGTTCTTC
>TRBJ1-4|.|18|TRBV4-2|.
CASSQAGGVLRTNEKLFF
TGTGCCAGCAGCCAAGCGGGAGGCGTCTTGAGGACTAATGAAAAACTGTTTTTT
>TRBJ1-5|TRBD1|14|TRBV10-3|.
CATGDSYSNQPQHF
TGTGCCACCGGGGACAGTTATAGCAATCAGCCCCAGCATTTT
>TRBJ2-1|TRBD1|16|TRBV10-3|.
CAISRGQVPDANEQFF
TGTGCCATCAGCCGCGGACAGGTTCCGGACGCGAATGAGCAGTTCTTC
>TRBJ1-2|.|15|TRBV28|.
CASSLLEGFDYGYTF
TGTGCCAGCAGTCTCTTGGAGGGATTTGACTATGGCTACACCTTC
>TRBJ1-1|TRBD1|13|TRBV24-1|.
CATSEPGQGATFF
TGTGCCACCAGTGAGCCGGGACAGGGGGCAACTTTCTTT
>TRBJ1-5|.|15|TRBV6-5|few
CASSYSKTSNQPQHF
TGTGCCAGCAGTTACTCGAAGACTTCCAATCAGCCCCAGCATTTT
>TRBJ1-4|.|11|TRBV20-1|.
CSARDSEKLFF
TGCAGTGCTAGAGATTCGGAAAAACTGTTTTTT
>TRBJ1-2|.|13|TRBV9|.
CASSVVAGYGYTF
TGTGCCAGCAGCGTAGTCGCGGGTTATGGCTACACCTTC
>TRBJ2-3|.|13|TRBV5-1|.
CASSLVSTDTQYF
TGCGCCAGCAGCTTGGTCAGCACAGATACGCAGTATTTT
>TRBJ1-2|.|14|TRBV7-2|few
CASSQGRGQSGYTF
TGTGCCAGCAGCCAAGGCAGGGGCCAATCCGGCTACACCTTC
>TRBJ2-7|.|13|TRBV14|.
CASRLAGAYEQYF
TGTGCCAGCAGACTAGCCGGAGCTTACGAGCAGTACTTC
>TRBJ2-3|.|13|TRBV10-3|.
CAIAAAEVDTQYF
TGTGCCATCGCTGCGGCCGAGGTGGATACGCAGTATTTT
>TRBJ2-7|TRBD2|13|TRBV12-3/TRBV12-4|once
CASSLGLADEQYF
TGTGCCAGCAGTTTGGGACTAGCCGACGAGCAGTACTTC
>TRBJ2-2|TRBD1|14|TRBV7-3|.
CASRRGQGSGELFF
TGTGCCAGCAGACGAGGACAGGGGTCCGGGGAGCTGTTTTTT
>TRBJ2-6|TRBD1|18|TRBV18|.
CASSPVPGQFSGANVLTF
TGTGCCAGCTCACCGGTTCCGGGACAGTTCTCTGGGGCCAACGTCCTGACTTTC
>TRBJ2-2|.|15|TRBV6-5|few
CASSLPGQTTGELFF
TGTGCCAGCAGTCTGCCCGGACAGACCACCGGGGAGCTGTTTTTT
>TRBJ1-2|TRBD1|12|TRBV2|.
CASSRRDRGYTF
TGTGCCAGCAGTCGCCGGGACAGAGGCTACACCTTC
>TRBJ1-1|TRBD1|14|TRBV11-3|.
CASSFGQGATEAFF
TGTGCCAGCAGCTTTGGACAGGGGGCCACTGAAGCTTTCTTT
>TRBJ1-6|.|16|TRBV5-1|.
CASSREGGANNSPLHF
TGCGCCAGCAGCCGAGAAGGGGGTGCGAATAATTCACCCCTCCACTTT
>TRBJ1-2|.|12|TRBV19|.
CASSFGGRGYTF
TGTGCCAGTAGCTTCGGCGGCCGGGGCTACACCTTC
>TRBJ2-1|.|13|TRBV6-2/TRBV6-3|.
CASSYSIAERQFF
TGTGCCAGCAGTTACTCGATCGCCGAGAGGCAGTTCTTC
>TRBJ2-3|.|13|TRBV4-3|.
CASSQGMSNTQYF
TGCGCCAGCAGCCAAGGGATGTCGAATACGCAGTATTTT
>TRBJ1-2|.|13|TRBV28|once
CASNPGASYGYTF
TGTGCCAGCAACCCCGGGGCCTCCTATGGCTACACCTTC
>TRBJ1-1|.|16|TRBV19|.
CASSIFVDQGPGEAFF
TGTGCCAGTAGTATTTTCGTCGATCAGGGGCCCGGGGAAGCTTTCTTT
>TRBJ2-3|.|15|TRBV27|.
CASSLSGRSTDTQYF
TGTGCCAGCAGTTTATCGGGCAGAAGCACAGATACGCAGTATTTT
>TRBJ2-3|TRBD1|15|TRBV19|.
CASSSGQGYTDTQYF
TGTGCCAGTAGTTCGGGACAGGGGTACACAGATACGCAGTATTTT